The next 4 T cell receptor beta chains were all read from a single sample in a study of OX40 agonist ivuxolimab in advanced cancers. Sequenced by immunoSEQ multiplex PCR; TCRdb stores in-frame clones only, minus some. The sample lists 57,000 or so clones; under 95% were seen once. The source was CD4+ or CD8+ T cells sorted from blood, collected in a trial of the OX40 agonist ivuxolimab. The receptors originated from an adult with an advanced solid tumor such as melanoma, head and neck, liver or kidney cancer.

The DNA of the CDR3 is TGCAGTGCTTGCTACAATGAGCAGTTCTTC. This translates into CSACYNEQFF. V is TRBV20-1 and J is TRBJ2-1; no reliable D call. The CDR3 sequence is 10 residues long. Trimming removed 5 bases from V and 3 bases from J, with 2 bases in between. Germline V CDR1 and CDR2: DFQATT, SNEGSKA (reference sequence).

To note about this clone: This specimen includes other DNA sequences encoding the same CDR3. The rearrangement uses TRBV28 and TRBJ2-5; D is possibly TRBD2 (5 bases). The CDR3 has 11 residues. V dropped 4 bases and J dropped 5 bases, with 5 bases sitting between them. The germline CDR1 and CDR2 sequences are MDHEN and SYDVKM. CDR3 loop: CASSWRETQYF. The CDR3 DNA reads TGTGCCAGCAGTTGGAGGGAGACCCAGTACTTC.

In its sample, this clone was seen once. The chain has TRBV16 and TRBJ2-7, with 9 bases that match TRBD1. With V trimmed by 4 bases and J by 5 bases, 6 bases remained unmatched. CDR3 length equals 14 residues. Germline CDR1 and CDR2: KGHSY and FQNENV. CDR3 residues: CASSPNRGPHEQYF. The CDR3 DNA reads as TGTGCCAGCAGCCCGAACAGGGGGCCCCACGAGCAGTACTTC. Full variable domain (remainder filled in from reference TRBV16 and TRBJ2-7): GEEVAQTPKHLVRGEGQKAKLYCAPIKGHSYVFWYQQVLKNEFKFLISFQNENVFDETGMPKERFSAKCLPNSPCSLEIQATKLEDSAVYFCASSPNRGPHEQYFGPGTRLTVT.

CDR3: CASSLGYRTVYNEQFF. The DNA for the CDR3 is TGTGCCAGCAGCTTAGGGTATCGGACAGTCTACAATGAGCAGTTCTTC. J is TRBJ2-1 and V is TRBV7-2, with D possibly matching TRBD1 (6 bases). The germline CDR1 and CDR2 sequences are SGHTA and FQGNSA. The ends were cut back, 1 base at V and 3 bases at J, with 13 bases in the middle. The CDR3 sequence is 16 residues long.